A selection of T cell receptor beta chains follows, all from one sample in a study of tumor and adjacent non-tumor tissue in lung cancer. TCRdb re-derived calls from the multiplex PCR reads in MiXCR, one entry per CDR3 protein. In the table there are around 82,000 distinct CDR3 sequences, about 82% of which are singletons. The sequencing sample was made of distant non-tumor lung tissue. These receptor sequences come from a man between 60 and 75 years old with non-small cell lung cancer. The CDR3 runs from the conserved cysteine through the conserved F or W. The D gene is left open where the match is weak. Clone size is not always given. Where it is, it says once, few, many or a class for expanded clones.

V	size	J	D	length	DNA	CDR3
TRBV5-1	.	TRBJ2-1	TRBD1	15	TGCGCCAGCAGCCGCACAGGGGGCCCCTACAATGAGCAGTTCTTC	CASSRTGGPYNEQFF
TRBV5-1	once	TRBJ2-1	TRBD2	15	TGCACCAGCAGCTTGTGGGCTAGCGGGGGAGATGAACAGTTCTTC	CTSSLWASGGDEQFF
TRBV5-6	.	TRBJ1-3	.	14	TGTGCCAGCAGCTCGGGTCCCTCAGGAAACATCATATATTTT	CASSSGPSGNIIYF
TRBV11-1	.	TRBJ1-1	.	14	TGTGCCAGCAGATTTCTCGCGGGCAACACTGAACCTTTCTTT	CASRFLAGNTEPFF
TRBV5-1	.	TRBJ2-6	.	14	TGCGCCAGCAACCCGAACGCTGGGCCCAACGTCCTGACTTTC	CASNPNAGPNVLTF
TRBV11-3	once	TRBJ2-3	TRBD1	13	TGCGCCACCAGCTTTCAGGGGGCAGAAACGCAGTATTTT	CATSFQGAETQYF
TRBV20-1	.	TRBJ1-6	.	15	TGCAGTGTTAGAGTCCCGCCAGGGGCGAATTCACCCTTCCACTTT	CSVRVPPGANSPFHF
TRBV11-2	medium-sized	TRBJ2-1	TRBD2	15	TGTGCCAGCAGCTTTAGCGGGGGCCCCTACAATGAGCAGTTCTTC	CASSFSGGPYNEQFF
TRBV5-4	few	TRBJ2-1	.	14	TGTGCCAGCAGGAGGGACTCCGTCTACAGTGAGCAGTTCTTC	CASRRDSVYSEQFF
TRBV6-5	.	TRBJ1-5	.	15	TGTGCCAGCAGTTACTTACAGGTAAGCAATCAACCCCAGCATTTT	CASSYLQVSNQPQHF
TRBV4-3	.	TRBJ2-7	TRBD2	15	TGCGCCAGCAGCCCCGGACTAGGAGGGTACTACGAGCAGTACTTC	CASSPGLGGYYEQYF
TRBV21-1	.	TRBJ2-4	.	20	TGTGCCAGCAGCAAAAGGACAGGCCTCTCGCCGTCAAGACTAGGGGACATTCAGTACTTC	CASSKRTGLSPSRLGDIQYF
TRBV12-3/TRBV12-4	.	TRBJ2-2	.	15	TGTGCCAGCAGTCCCCCCACTGCGAACACTGGGGAGCTGTTTTTT	CASSPPTANTGELFF
TRBV7-2	.	TRBJ1-5	.	16	TGTGCCAGCAGCTTACAGGGCCTTTGTAGCAATCAGCCCCAGCATTTT	CASSLQGLCSNQPQHF
TRBV6-6	once	TRBJ2-1	TRBD2	15	TGTGCCAGCGGTTATTGCGGGGGGGCCTACAATGAGCAGTTCTTC	CASGYCGGAYNEQFF
TRBV11-2	.	TRBJ2-1	.	13	TGTTCCAGCAGCTTAGAAAGTTACAATGAACAGTTCTTC	CSSSLESYNEQFF
TRBV11-1	.	TRBJ1-1	.	14	TGTGCCCGTAGCTCTCTCGCGGGCAACACTGAAGCTTTCTTT	CARSSLAGNTEAFF
TRBV11-1	.	TRBJ1-1	.	18	TGTGCCAGCAGCTTAGCGCCGAATCTATATGGTCGGAACAGTGAAGCTTTCTTT	CASSLAPNLYGRNSEAFF
TRBV11-2	once	TRBJ1-4	.	17	TGTGCCAACAGCTTAGTCCCGCAGTGTACTTCTAATGAAAACCTGTTTTTT	CANSLVPQCTSNENLFF
TRBV11-2	.	TRBJ2-5	.	16	TGTGGGAGCAGCTCCACAATGGGGGGGCCAAAGGAGATCCAGTACTTC	CGSSSTMGGPKEIQYF
TRBV7-2	.	TRBJ2-5	TRBD2	17	TGTGCCAGCAGCTCCCCGCTCACCAGCGGGGGTGGAGAGACCCAGTACTTC	CASSSPLTSGGGETQYF
TRBV5-6	once	TRBJ2-4	.	16	TGTGCCAGCAGTCTTAGGACAGCCTTAGCCAAAAATATTCAGTACTTC	CASSLRTALAKNIQYF
TRBV14	.	TRBJ1-5	TRBD1	15	TGTGCTAGTCGACTTTTTCGACAGGGAAATCAGCCCCAGCATTTT	CASRLFRQGNQPQHF
TRBV6-2/TRBV6-3	.	TRBJ1-5	.	15	TGTGCCAGCACCCTAGGACTGGGGGCGCATCAGCCCCAGCATTTT	CASTLGLGAHQPQHF
TRBV11-3	.	TRBJ2-5	.	18	TGTGCCAACAGCTTAGGAGCGGCGGTGGGGCTAGTTCGAGAGACCCAGTACTTC	CANSLGAAVGLVRETQYF
TRBV12-3/TRBV12-4	.	TRBJ1-5	.	14	TGTGCCAGCAGCGTCGGGACGTACAATCAGCCCCAGGATTTT	CASSVGTYNQPQDF
TRBV6-5	.	TRBJ1-2	.	17	TGTGCCAAGAGATCACCTGGACGGAGAGCGACTAACTATGGCTACACCTTC	CAKRSPGRRATNYGYTF
TRBV11-2	.	TRBJ2-7	.	17	TGTGCCAGCAGGTTAGACCGAAGGGACGTGGGAATCTACGAGCAGTACTTC	CASRLDRRDVGIYEQYF
TRBV28	.	TRBJ2-7	.	12	TGTGCCAGCAAGAACAACTTCTACGAGCAGTACTTC	CASKNNFYEQYF